The subject of this entry is one T cell receptor beta chain. Germline V lookup: CDR1 MDHEN, CDR2 SYDVKM. The CDR3 has 14 amino acids. V dropped 8 bases and J dropped 4 bases, with 14 bases sitting between them. The sample is drawn from a study of human T cells and chemical hapten exposure. Across the study: Small pooled library volume differences mainly caused per-sample TCR yield variation.

Time point meaning: patch test 1, 2 weeks after DPC sensitization. Sample treatment: therapeutic diphenylcyclopropenone sensitization with weekly scalp DPC. From the RACE reads, TCRdb called clonotypes with MiXCR, one entry per CDR3 protein. Of some 350,000 distinct CDR3 sequences listed, approximately 6.3% were seen once; the top ten hold roughly 8%. The source is a woman aged 18-29 years with alopecia areata. Some clones in this sample may be carry-over from other donors' samples. The sample in question was whole blood, obtained in connection with sensitization to the hapten diphenylcyclopropenone (DPC). V gene TRBV28 combines with J gene TRBJ1-4; D uncertain. The CDR3 loop is CASGPYKINEKLFF. The CDR3 DNA sequence: TGTGCCAGCGGACCGTACAAAATTAATGAAAAACTGTTTTTT.